This T cell receptor (beta chain) was identified during a study of CXCR3-negative and CXCR3-positive naive CD8 T cells. The overall study: With about 1.5 +/- 0.3 million reads per library, the TRB reads numbered around 130 million in total. General observations from the study: Unlike memory cells, which differed, naive CXCR3-negative and CXCR3-positive cells had similar TRBV-TRBJ usage. The TRB CDR3s that CXCR3-positive naive cells carried were more hydrophobic than those of CXCR3-negative naive cells.

Of note for this clonotype: Its antigen is undetermined.

Per the germline V gene, CDR1 is SGDLS and CDR2 is YYNGEE. The CDR3 consists of 14 residues. CD45RO-CCR7+CD27+CD95- defined naive CD8+ T cells. The authors made the TRB cDNA libraries by 5' RACE using UMI labels. TCRdb processed the 5' RACE reads again and assigns one entry to each CDR3 protein, with no DNA. The repertoire table contains some 130,000 distinct CDR3 sequences. This receptor was identified in a human donor in good health. Some clones in this sample may be carry-over from other donors' samples. Sequencing used naive CXCR3- CD8+ T cells from blood. Regarding subset: CD45RO-CCR7+CD27+CD95- naive CD8+ T cells lacking CXCR3 (TNR3-). This sequence joins TRBV9 and TRBJ1-1. The CDR3 spells CASSAYGSNTEAFF.